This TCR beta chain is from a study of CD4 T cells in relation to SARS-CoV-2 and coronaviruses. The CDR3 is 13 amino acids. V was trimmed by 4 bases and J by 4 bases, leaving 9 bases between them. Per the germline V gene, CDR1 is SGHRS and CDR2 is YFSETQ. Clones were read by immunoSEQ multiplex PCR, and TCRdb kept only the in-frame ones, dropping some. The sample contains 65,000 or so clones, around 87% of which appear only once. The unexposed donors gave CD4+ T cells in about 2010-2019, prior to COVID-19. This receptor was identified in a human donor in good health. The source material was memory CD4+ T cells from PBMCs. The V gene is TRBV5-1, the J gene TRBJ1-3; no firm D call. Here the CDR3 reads CASSIDPGNTIYF. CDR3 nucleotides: TGCGCCAGCAGCATAGACCCGGGAAACACCATATATTTT.